These 7 T cell receptor beta chains came from one sample sequenced in a study of response to subunit inactivated influenza vaccine. Each CDR3 protein gets one entry after TCRdb re-called the RT-PCR reads with MiXCR. The table records approximately 530,000 distinct CDR3 sequences, roughly 7.6% of them present only once. Sequencing used PBMCs from blood, obtained less than 25 months after vaccination. All receptors derive from a man aged 50 to 69 who received an inactivated influenza vaccine.

V gene TRBV20-1 combines with J gene TRBJ2-5; no definite D call. CDR3 length: 12 residues. The germline V gene encodes CDR1 DFQATT and CDR2 SNEGSKA (reference sequence). V lost 0 bases, J lost 6 bases, and 8 bases lay in between. The CDR3 protein is CSARDGAQTQYF. CDR3 coding DNA: TGCAGTGCTAGAGATGGCGCCCAGACCCAGTACTTC.

There are many counts of this clonotype. The V call is TRBV4-3, the J call TRBJ1-2; the D is unclear. The germline gives CDR1 LGHNA, CDR2 YSLEER. The CDR3 spans 13 residues. The V end was cut by 6 bases, the J end by 8 bases, with 16 bases between. This chain's CDR3 is CASSPNRLVGYTF. The CDR3 DNA follows: TGCGCCAGCAGTCCGAACCGACTAGTAGGCTACACCTTC.

This clonotype has ten or more counts. The V gene is TRBV5-5, the J gene TRBJ2-5; D not resolved. Trimming cost V 0 bases and J 1 base, with 7 bases left between them. Germline loops: CDR1 SGHKS, CDR2 YYEKEE (reference sequence). This CDR3 is built from 14 residues. CDR3 nucleotides: TGTGCCAGCAGCTTGGAGGGAACCCAAGAGACCCAGTACTTC. The encoded protein is CASSLEGTQETQYF.

The J gene is TRBJ2-7, the V gene TRBV5-1, with D uncertain. The CDR3 length is 15 residues. Germline CDR1 is SGHRS and CDR2 is YFSETQ. Between the trimmed V and J ends, which lost 4 bases and 4 bases, there was a span of 18 bases. The CDR3 DNA is TGCGCCAGCAGCCAAGCATGGGCGGCCGAATACGAGCAGTACTTC. Translation: CASSQAWAAEYEQYF. Based on the CDR3 plus reference TRBV5-1 and TRBJ2-7, the full variable domain is KAGVTQTPRYLIKTRGQQVTLSCSPISGHRSVSWYQQTPGQGLQFLFEYFSETQRNKGNFPGRFSGRQFSNSRSEMNVSTLELGDSALYLCASSQAWAAEYEQYFGPGTRLTVT.

This clonotype was detected ten times or more. The CDR3 reads CASSQAGLTSDNEQFF. CDR3 nucleotide sequence: TGCGCCAGCAGCCAAGCGGGTCTTACTAGCGATAATGAGCAGTTCTTC. The chain uses TRBV4-3 and TRBJ2-1, with 7 bases matching TRBD2. The trim removed 1 base at V and 7 bases at J, leaving 10 bases unmatched. Germline V gene data show CDR1 as LGHNA and CDR2 as YSLEER. This CDR3 contains 16 residues.

The rearrangement links TRBV27 to TRBJ2-7, with D possibly matching TRBD2 (6 bases). With 6 bases removed from V and 2 bases from J, the gap between germline ends came to 20 bases. CDR1 is MNHEY, CDR2 SMNVEV, per germline (reference sequence). The CDR3 consists of 16 residues. The CDR3 reads CASSTVASAITYEQYF. CDR3 DNA: TGTGCCAGCAGCACCGTGGCTAGCGCTATAACCTACGAGCAGTACTTC.

This clonotype was seen more than once but under ten times. The chain has TRBV6-5 and TRBJ1-2; 9 bases agree with TRBD1. The germline gives CDR1 MNHEY, CDR2 SVGAGI. The CDR3 sequence is 12 residues long. V lost 6 bases, J lost 7 bases, and 3 bases stayed unmatched. The CDR3 nucleotides are TGTGCCAGCAGCACAGGGGGCGTTGGCTACACCTTC. Its protein product is CASSTGGVGYTF.